This is a list of T cell receptor beta chains from one sample in a study of OX40 agonist ivuxolimab in advanced cancers. TCRdb's table, derived via immunoSEQ multiplex PCR, lists solely in-frame clones and lacks some. The sample consists of some 86,000 clones, just over 85% of them appearing once. This material consisted of CD4+ or CD8+ T cells sorted from blood, taken in a trial of the OX40 agonist ivuxolimab. The receptors shown here come from an adult with an advanced solid tumor such as melanoma, head and neck, liver or kidney cancer. Each CDR3 is given with its conserved first and last residue. A D gene is named only where the DNA matches it firmly. The size entry is marked missing in some rows and otherwise reads once, few, many or a size class.

j_call: TRBJ1-1
v_call: TRBV7-8
d_call: TRBD1
clone_size: -
cdr3_nt: TGTGCCAGCAGCTTAGGGGGACAGGGGTATGAAGCTTTCTTT
cdr3_aa: CASSLGGQGYEAFF

j_call: TRBJ2-5
v_call: TRBV4-1
d_call: TRBD2
clone_size: once
cdr3_nt: TGCGCCAGCAGCCAAGAGATGGGACTAGCGGGGAGTTATGAGACCCAGTACTTC
cdr3_aa: CASSQEMGLAGSYETQYF

j_call: TRBJ1-1
v_call: TRBV6-6
d_call: TRBD1
clone_size: once
cdr3_nt: TGTGCCAGCAGTAACACAGGGGTTGGGACTGAAGCTTTCTTT
cdr3_aa: CASSNTGVGTEAFF

j_call: TRBJ1-2
v_call: TRBV7-6
d_call: -
clone_size: -
cdr3_nt: TGTGCCAGCAGCCGGACAGCTAACTATGGCTACACCTTC
cdr3_aa: CASSRTANYGYTF

j_call: TRBJ1-3
v_call: TRBV7-9
d_call: -
clone_size: -
cdr3_nt: TGTGCCAGCAGGTCAGGTGGCCAGGTCGATCTAAGATTT
cdr3_aa: CASRSGGQVDLRF

j_call: TRBJ2-1
v_call: TRBV21-1
d_call: -
clone_size: -
cdr3_nt: TGTGCCAGCAGCAAATCGACACCCGTAGAGAGGGGGCGCCGGAATGAGCAGTTCTTC
cdr3_aa: CASSKSTPVERGRRNEQFF

j_call: TRBJ1-6
v_call: TRBV2
d_call: -
clone_size: -
cdr3_nt: TGTGCCAGCAGAGGGGGGTATTCACCCCTCCACTTT
cdr3_aa: CASRGGYSPLHF

j_call: TRBJ2-5
v_call: TRBV13
d_call: TRBD2
clone_size: -
cdr3_nt: TGTGCCAGCAGTCCCCCAACTAGCGGGAGTCCCCAAGATTCAGAGACCCAGTACTTC
cdr3_aa: CASSPPTSGSPQDSETQYF

j_call: TRBJ1-5
v_call: TRBV19
d_call: TRBD1
clone_size: -
cdr3_nt: TGTGCCAGTAGTATATGGGGACAGCTAAATCAGCCCCAGCATTTT
cdr3_aa: CASSIWGQLNQPQHF

j_call: TRBJ1-1
v_call: TRBV30
d_call: TRBD1
clone_size: -
cdr3_nt: TGTGCCTGGACCTTACAGGGGAGGCACACTGAAGCTTTCTTT
cdr3_aa: CAWTLQGRHTEAFF

j_call: TRBJ2-2
v_call: TRBV18
d_call: -
clone_size: -
cdr3_nt: TGTGCCAGCTCACCACCGCGGGGCAGGAACACCGGGGAGCTGTTTTTT
cdr3_aa: CASSPPRGRNTGELFF

j_call: TRBJ2-1
v_call: TRBV11-2
d_call: TRBD1
clone_size: once
cdr3_nt: TGTGCCAGCAGACCGACCCGGGACAGGGGATACAATGAGCAGTTCTTC
cdr3_aa: CASRPTRDRGYNEQFF

j_call: TRBJ2-7
v_call: TRBV6-1
d_call: -
clone_size: few
cdr3_nt: TGTGCCAGCAGCCTCTGGGGCTCCTACGAGCAGTACTTC
cdr3_aa: CASSLWGSYEQYF

j_call: TRBJ1-1
v_call: TRBV11-3
d_call: -
clone_size: -
cdr3_nt: TGTGCCAGCAGCTTAGTAGGCCAGCAGAACACTGAAGCTTTCTTT
cdr3_aa: CASSLVGQQNTEAFF

j_call: TRBJ2-7
v_call: TRBV23-1
d_call: -
clone_size: -
cdr3_nt: TGCGCCAGCACTCCGCTCCAGGACGAGCAGTACTTC
cdr3_aa: CASTPLQDEQYF

j_call: TRBJ2-7
v_call: TRBV10-3
d_call: -
clone_size: -
cdr3_nt: TGTGCCATCAGTGAATTGGGCCCCCAGTACGAGCAGTACTTC
cdr3_aa: CAISELGPQYEQYF

j_call: TRBJ1-5
v_call: TRBV12-5
d_call: TRBD1
clone_size: -
cdr3_nt: TGTGCTAGTGGTCCCTGGACAGGGCAGGAGCAGCCCCAGCATTTT
cdr3_aa: CASGPWTGQEQPQHF

j_call: TRBJ2-3
v_call: TRBV6-5
d_call: -
clone_size: -
cdr3_nt: TGTGCCAGCAGTTCGACCGGGACTAGCACAGATACGCAGTATTTT
cdr3_aa: CASSSTGTSTDTQYF

j_call: TRBJ1-2
v_call: TRBV18
d_call: -
clone_size: once
cdr3_nt: TGTGCCAGCTCACCAATGGGGGACAATTATGGCTACACCTTC
cdr3_aa: CASSPMGDNYGYTF

j_call: TRBJ2-5
v_call: TRBV7-9
d_call: -
clone_size: -
cdr3_nt: TGTGCCAGCAGCTTAGCAATGGATGAGCAGTACTTC
cdr3_aa: CASSLAMDEQYF

j_call: TRBJ2-7
v_call: TRBV5-4
d_call: -
clone_size: few
cdr3_nt: TGTGCCAGCAGCTCTCCAGGGGGGTACGAGCAGTACTTC
cdr3_aa: CASSSPGGYEQYF

j_call: TRBJ2-5
v_call: TRBV2
d_call: -
clone_size: -
cdr3_nt: TGTGCCAGCAGGACTAGTTACGGGGAGACCCAGTACTTC
cdr3_aa: CASRTSYGETQYF

j_call: TRBJ2-7
v_call: TRBV27
d_call: -
clone_size: many
cdr3_nt: TGTGCCAGCAGTTTAGGCAGGGGGGTTGACGAGCAGTACTTC
cdr3_aa: CASSLGRGVDEQYF

j_call: TRBJ2-3
v_call: TRBV7-9
d_call: -
clone_size: -
cdr3_nt: TGTGCCAGCAGCGCGGGACAGTCTTACACAGATACGCAGTATTTT
cdr3_aa: CASSAGQSYTDTQYF

j_call: TRBJ2-5
v_call: TRBV7-9
d_call: -
clone_size: -
cdr3_nt: TGTGCCAGCAGCTTTGTAGATGAGACCCAGTACTTC
cdr3_aa: CASSFVDETQYF

j_call: TRBJ2-5
v_call: TRBV7-9
d_call: TRBD1
clone_size: -
cdr3_nt: TGTGCCAGCAGCACAGGGACAGGGTCCCTAGAGACCCAGTACTTC
cdr3_aa: CASSTGTGSLETQYF

j_call: TRBJ1-1
v_call: TRBV5-1
d_call: -
clone_size: -
cdr3_nt: TGCGCCAGCAGTCAAGGAGGGCGGGGGCGCAAGAACACTGAAGCTTTCTTT
cdr3_aa: CASSQGGRGRKNTEAFF

j_call: TRBJ2-3
v_call: TRBV20-1
d_call: -
clone_size: -
cdr3_nt: TGCAGTGCGCCACGCACAGATACGCAGTATTTT
cdr3_aa: CSAPRTDTQYF

j_call: TRBJ1-1
v_call: TRBV2
d_call: TRBD1
clone_size: -
cdr3_nt: TGTGCCAGCAGTGCAGAACAGGGGAGTGGGACTGAAGCTTTCTTT
cdr3_aa: CASSAEQGSGTEAFF

j_call: TRBJ1-5
v_call: TRBV11-2
d_call: -
clone_size: -
cdr3_nt: TGTGCCAGCAGCTTAGTGGGCTTCAGGCAGCCCCAGCATTTT
cdr3_aa: CASSLVGFRQPQHF

j_call: TRBJ1-1
v_call: TRBV27
d_call: -
clone_size: few
cdr3_nt: TGTGCCAGCAGCACGAGCCACAGGGCCACTGAAGCTTTCTTT
cdr3_aa: CASSTSHRATEAFF

j_call: TRBJ2-1
v_call: TRBV4-1
d_call: -
clone_size: -
cdr3_nt: TGCGCCAGCAGCCAAGTTAGGAATGAGCAGTTCTTC
cdr3_aa: CASSQVRNEQFF

j_call: TRBJ1-1
v_call: TRBV9
d_call: -
clone_size: -
cdr3_nt: TGTGCCAGCAGCGTAGAGGGCAGGAGGACTGAAGCTTTCTTT
cdr3_aa: CASSVEGRRTEAFF

j_call: TRBJ1-1
v_call: TRBV5-4
d_call: TRBD1
clone_size: -
cdr3_nt: TGTGCCAGCAGCTTGAGGACAGGGAAGAACACTGAAGCTTTCTTT
cdr3_aa: CASSLRTGKNTEAFF

j_call: TRBJ2-5
v_call: TRBV6-6
d_call: -
clone_size: few
cdr3_nt: TGTGCCAGCAGTAGACTCACCCTAGGGGAGACCCAGTACTTC
cdr3_aa: CASSRLTLGETQYF

j_call: TRBJ2-7
v_call: TRBV9
d_call: TRBD1
clone_size: -
cdr3_nt: TGTGCCAGCAGCGTAGGAATAGGGGGGGACAGGGCTCACGAGCAGTACTTC
cdr3_aa: CASSVGIGGDRAHEQYF

j_call: TRBJ1-5
v_call: TRBV7-2
d_call: -
clone_size: few
cdr3_nt: TGTGCCAGCAGCTTAGTGGCAGGGATCAATCAGCCCCAGCATTTT
cdr3_aa: CASSLVAGINQPQHF

j_call: TRBJ2-2
v_call: TRBV14
d_call: TRBD2
clone_size: -
cdr3_nt: TGTGCCAGCAGCCAGACTAGCGGGAGGAGTTTTACCGGGGAGCTGTTTTTT
cdr3_aa: CASSQTSGRSFTGELFF

j_call: TRBJ2-7
v_call: TRBV7-9
d_call: -
clone_size: -
cdr3_nt: TGTGCCAGCAGCTTGCAGGGTGGCTCCTACGAGCAGTACTTC
cdr3_aa: CASSLQGGSYEQYF

j_call: TRBJ2-2
v_call: TRBV9
d_call: TRBD2
clone_size: -
cdr3_nt: TGTGCCAGCAGCGCAGGACTAGCTCTTGACACCGGGGAGCTGTTTTTT
cdr3_aa: CASSAGLALDTGELFF

j_call: TRBJ2-2
v_call: TRBV5-1
d_call: -
clone_size: -
cdr3_nt: TGCGCCAGCAGCTACAGTATTCTAGGGAACACCGGGGAGCTGTTTTTT
cdr3_aa: CASSYSILGNTGELFF

j_call: TRBJ1-1
v_call: TRBV5-4
d_call: -
clone_size: -
cdr3_nt: TGTGCCAGCAGCCAAGGGGCACAGCCTGGGGCTTTCTTT
cdr3_aa: CASSQGAQPGAFF

j_call: TRBJ1-6
v_call: TRBV19
d_call: -
clone_size: few
cdr3_nt: TGTGCCAGACCAGGGTTGTCACCCCTCCACTTT
cdr3_aa: CARPGLSPLHF

j_call: TRBJ1-6
v_call: TRBV5-6
d_call: TRBD1
clone_size: -
cdr3_nt: TGTGCCAGCAGCTTGGGGCCGACAGGGTCAAATTCACCCCTCCACTTT
cdr3_aa: CASSLGPTGSNSPLHF

j_call: TRBJ2-7
v_call: TRBV5-1
d_call: -
clone_size: -
cdr3_nt: TGCGCCAGCAGCTTGTTCAAGGGGGGCGAGCAGTACTTC
cdr3_aa: CASSLFKGGEQYF

j_call: TRBJ2-3
v_call: TRBV7-2
d_call: TRBD2
clone_size: -
cdr3_nt: TGTGCCAGCAGCTTAAGGGTAGCGGGGTACAGCACAGATACGCAGTATTTT
cdr3_aa: CASSLRVAGYSTDTQYF

j_call: TRBJ2-7
v_call: TRBV9
d_call: TRBD2
clone_size: -
cdr3_nt: TGTGCCAGCAGCGTCAACGCGGGAGCCAAATACGAGCAGTACTTC
cdr3_aa: CASSVNAGAKYEQYF

j_call: TRBJ1-1
v_call: TRBV6-1
d_call: -
clone_size: -
cdr3_nt: TGTGCCAGCAGTGAAAGGCCCACCCATGGGACTGAAGCTTTCTTT
cdr3_aa: CASSERPTHGTEAFF

j_call: TRBJ2-5
v_call: TRBV11-2
d_call: -
clone_size: few
cdr3_nt: TGTGCCAGCAGCTTAGAAGGCGCCGGTAAAGAGACCCAGTACTTC
cdr3_aa: CASSLEGAGKETQYF

j_call: TRBJ2-1
v_call: TRBV9
d_call: -
clone_size: once
cdr3_nt: TGTGCCAGCAGTCCCCTCGGACTGCCGGAGAATGAGCAGTTCTTC
cdr3_aa: CASSPLGLPENEQFF